This TCR beta chain was found in a study of shared clonotypes between healthy human individuals. The CDR3 spans 16 residues. V was pared by 0 bases and J by 7 bases, with 7 bases of the junction left unmatched. CDR1 and CDR2 (germline): SGHDT, YYEEEE. Generated by immunoSEQ multiplex PCR, the TCRdb table keeps only in-frame clones and is missing some. The sample has some 1 million clones; about three quarters are singletons. This sequence originates from a man between 18 and 35 years old in good health. The sequencing sample was made of memory CD4+ T cells sorted from blood. Subset noted: CD45RA-negative fraction. The V call is TRBV5-6, the J call TRBJ1-4; 9 bases agree with TRBD1. This chain's CDR3 is CASSLDRGRGGEKLFF. The CDR3 nucleotides read TGTGCCAGCAGCTTGGACAGGGGGCGCGGAGGTGAAAAACTGTTTTTT.